These 6 T cell receptor beta chains originate from one sample sequenced in a study of T cell clones after liver transplantation (dated by TCRdb to 2018 to 2020). The protocol used for the library was the immunoSEQ multiplex PCR assay. The immuneACCESS repertoire file appears here via TCRdb, limited to in-frame rearrangements. These files lack a portion of the clones; in checked studies, under half of the deficit traces to unresolved V genes, and the cause of the others is not known. This sample holds about 68,000 clones; 85% to 95% were observed only once. The ten largest make up 0.75% to 1% of the sample. The material sequenced was CD4+ T cells from blood, taken around 25 months after liver transplant. The receptors stem from a human patient who received a liver transplant. Following transplantation, part of the T cell population may be supplied by the graft donor rather than the patient.

The chain employs TRBV18 and TRBJ2-5, with 8 nucleotides matching TRBD1. The CDR3 is made up of 14 amino acids. Germline V gene data show CDR1 as KGHSH and CDR2 as LQKENI. The V and J ends lost 6 bases and 3 bases, in that order; junction bases with no gene match: 6. In nucleotides, the CDR3 is TGTGCCAGCTCTCTTGGACAGGGCGAAGAGACCCAGTACTTC. It specifies CASSLGQGEETQYF.

The J gene is TRBJ2-2, the V gene TRBV7-9, with TRBD2 matching 14 bases. This CDR3 is 16 amino acids long. CDR1 is SEHNR and CDR2 is FQNEAQ in the germline V gene (reference sequence). V was clipped by 6 bases and J by 6 bases; unmatched bases: 6. The DNA for the CDR3 is TGTGCCAGCAGACCGCCGGGACTAGCGGGAGCCGGGGAGCTGTTTTTT. Protein: CASRPPGLAGAGELFF.

The table lists this clone with a count of one. The CDR3 region is CASSPLAGVDEQFF. The CDR3 DNA is TGCGCCAGCAGCCCACTAGCGGGGGTCGATGAGCAGTTCTTC. The chain is built from TRBV5-1 and TRBJ2-1, with 11 positions matching TRBD2. There are 14 residues in the CDR3. V lost 4 bases, J lost 8 bases, and 5 bases stayed unmatched. Germline CDR1 is SGHRS and CDR2 is YFSETQ.

The chain recombines TRBV5-1 with TRBJ1-1; no reliable D call. Germline assignment: CDR1 SGHRS and CDR2 YFSETQ. V shed 0 bases and J shed 0 bases, with 6 bases lying between them. This CDR3 has 14 residues. The CDR3 DNA reads TGCGCCAGCAGCTTGGGCACGATGAACACTGAAGCTTTCTTT. Residues: CASSLGTMNTEAFF. Complete variable domain (other parts from reference TRBV5-1 and TRBJ1-1): KAGVTQTPRYLIKTRGQQVTLSCSPISGHRSVSWYQQTPGQGLQFLFEYFSETQRNKGNFPGRFSGRQFSNSRSEMNVSTLELGDSALYLCASSLGTMNTEAFFGQGTRLTVV.

This clone was counted once. The gene calls are TRBV21-1 and TRBJ1-5. TRBV21-1 corresponds to a pseudogene. CDR3 length equals 18 residues. CDR3 DNA: TGTGCCAGCAGCAAAGAGGCGGGCAGGGAGAATAGCAATCAGCCCCAGCATTTT. It yields the protein CASSKEAGRENSNQPQHF.

The chain couples TRBV5-1 to TRBJ1-4; a weak D match, TRBD1 (5 bases). Trimming pared 4 bases from V and 6 bases from J, leaving 16 bases between. From germline, CDR1 is SGHRS and CDR2 YFSETQ. This CDR3 is built from 15 residues. The CDR3 region is CASSTAGTRDEKLFF. As DNA, the CDR3 is TGCGCCAGCAGCACGGCCGGGACGCGGGATGAAAAACTGTTTTTT.